This T cell receptor (beta chain) was retrieved from a study of T cell responses to AZD1222 COVID-19 vaccine. Study-wide points: Spike-specific TCR breadth and depth grew following two AZD1222 doses.

The method was immunoSEQ multiplex PCR; TCRdb's version includes in-frame clones alone and lacks a portion of them. This sample has roughly 86,000 clones; 80% to 90% occur once, and the top ten carry 30% to 35%. The CDR3 length is 14 residues. Germline V gene lookup returns CDR1 KGHSH and CDR2 LQKENI. J gave up 4 bases and V 3 bases, and 2 bases lay outside the gene matches. Turning to this clone: Its antigen is not known.

The TCR comes from an adult in good health. The source material was peripheral blood, sampled on day 0 of AZD1222 vaccination. The gene calls are TRBV18 and TRBJ2-1, with 8 bases that match TRBD2. As DNA, the CDR3 is TGTGCCAGCTCACCCGGCGGGAGGTACAATGAGCAGTTCTTC. Its translation: CASSPGGRYNEQFF.